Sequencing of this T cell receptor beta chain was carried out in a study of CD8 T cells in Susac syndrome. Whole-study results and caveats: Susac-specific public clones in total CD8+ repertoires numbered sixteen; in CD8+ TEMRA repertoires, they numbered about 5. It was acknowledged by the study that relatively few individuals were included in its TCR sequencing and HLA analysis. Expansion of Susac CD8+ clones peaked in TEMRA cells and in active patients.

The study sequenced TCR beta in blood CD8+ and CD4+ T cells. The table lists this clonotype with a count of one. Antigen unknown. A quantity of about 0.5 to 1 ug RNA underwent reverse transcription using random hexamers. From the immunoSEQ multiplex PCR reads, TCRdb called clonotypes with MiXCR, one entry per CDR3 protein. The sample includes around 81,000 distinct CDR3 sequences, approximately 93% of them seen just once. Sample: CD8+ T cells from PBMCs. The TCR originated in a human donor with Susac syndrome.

Written as DNA, the CDR3 is TGTGCCAGCAGCTTGCTAGGCTACCTCCCGCGGGAGACCCAGTACTTC. It translates to CASSLLGYLPRETQYF. The chain combines TRBV5-6 with TRBJ2-5, with no clear D. V was shortened by 1 base and J by 5 bases, with 18 bases between the two germline ends. CDR1 and CDR2 from the germline V gene are SGHDT and YYEEEE. CDR3 length: 16 amino acids.